Listed here are 19 T cell receptor beta chains from one sample, sequenced in a study of shared clonotypes between healthy human individuals. Generated by immunoSEQ multiplex PCR, the TCRdb table keeps only in-frame clones and is missing some. The table records roughly 1,500,000 clones, approximately 98.5% of them present only once. The sequenced material came from naive CD4+ T cells sorted from blood. Subset of the sample: CD45RA+ positively selected. The receptors were sampled from a man aged 25-45 years in good health.

This clone was seen just once. This rearrangement joins TRBV1 to TRBJ1-5. TRBV1 represents a pseudogene. The CDR3 spans 16 residues. For the CDR3, the DNA is TGCACCAGCAGCCAGACGTGGGGATATAGCAATCAGCCCCAGCATTTT. Protein product: CTSSQTWGYSNQPQHF.

In its sample, this clone was seen once. This chain links TRBV11-3 with TRBJ2-1; TRBD2 might be the D (6 bases). Germline values: CDR1 SGHNT, CDR2 YENEEA. The V end was cut by 1 base, the J end by 7 bases, with 11 bases between. This CDR3 has 14 amino acids. CDR3: CASSLVSGRNEQFF. The CDR3 coding sequence is TGTGCCAGCAGCTTAGTGTCAGGGAGGAATGAGCAGTTCTTC. The full variable domain, with the rest looked up from reference TRBV11-3 and TRBJ2-1, is EAGVVQSPRYKIIEKKQPVAFWCNPISGHNTLYWYLQNLGQGPELLIRYENEEAVDDSQLPKDRFSAERLKGVDSTLKIQPAELGDSAVYLCASSLVSGRNEQFFGPGTRLTVL.

The DNA of the CDR3 is TGTGCCAGCAGCTTAGTACCGGGACAGGGACCTTTCTTT. Encoded protein: CASSLVPGQGPFF. This chain joins TRBV7-9 and TRBJ1-1; TRBD1 agrees at 9 bases. The CDR3 runs to 13 residues. J gave up 12 bases and V 1 base, and 6 bases lay outside the gene matches. Germline CDR1 is SEHNR and CDR2 is FQNEAQ (reference sequence).

The chain carries TRBV9 and TRBJ2-7; no firm D call. The ends were cut back, 3 bases at V and 9 bases at J, with 7 bases in the middle. This CDR3 is built from 10 residues. Germline V lookup: CDR1 SGDLS, CDR2 YYNGEE. The CDR3 coding sequence is TGTGCCAGCAGCGGGATGCGGCAGTACTTC. It specifies CASSGMRQYF.

Worth noting for this clone: Other DNA sequences of this sample code for an identical CDR3. Here the CDR3 DNA reads TGTGCCAGCTCACCGGAAGGAAACACCATATATTTT. This sequence encodes CASSPEGNTIYF. The genes are TRBV18 and TRBJ1-3; D uncertain. This CDR3 region has 12 residues. The germline V and J ends were trimmed by 3 bases and 4 bases, with 4 bases remaining between them. Germline V gives CDR1 KGHSH, CDR2 LQKENI.

V usage is TRBV30 and J usage is TRBJ1-5; D unclear. The length of the CDR3 is 16 residues. Germline lookup yields CDR1 GTSNPN and CDR2 SVGIG (reference sequence). V was pared by 1 base and J by 3 bases, with 16 bases between. The CDR3 sequence is CAWSALGRPNNQPQHF. The CDR3 DNA reads TGTGCCTGGAGTGCCCTAGGGCGACCGAACAATCAGCCCCAGCATTTT.

Only one count was recorded for this clone. This chain links TRBV5-1 with TRBJ1-2, with D hard to call. Deletions cut 0 bases from V and 2 bases from J, with 8 bases between. CDR1 and CDR2 (germline): SGHRS, YFSETQ. There are 14 residues in the CDR3. The CDR3, as DNA: TGCGCCAGCAGCTTGGAACTCAAGAACTATGGCTACACCTTC. Its protein is CASSLELKNYGYTF.

The chain combines TRBV25-1 with TRBJ2-1; D may match TRBD1 or TRBD2 (5 bases each). CDR3 length: 13 amino acids. The V and J ends lost 1 base and 6 bases respectively, with 7 bases between them. Germline V gives CDR1 MGHDK, CDR2 SYGVNS. The CDR3 loop reads CASSESGGNEQFF. In DNA form, the CDR3 reads TGTGCCAGCAGTGAATCTGGGGGCAATGAGCAGTTCTTC.

This chain joins TRBV19 and TRBJ2-1; perhaps TRBD2 as D (6 bases). Trimming stripped 7 bases from V and 0 bases from J, with 13 bases between. The CDR3 length is 15 residues. Germline V lookup: CDR1 LNHDA, CDR2 SQIVND (reference sequence). The chain's CDR3 is CASMVRRASYNEQFF. In DNA form, the CDR3 reads TGTGCCAGTATGGTCCGGAGGGCCTCCTACAATGAGCAGTTCTTC.

The chain combines TRBV27 with TRBJ2-7; TRBD1 matches at 8 bases. CDR3 length equals 17 residues. From germline, CDR1 is MNHEY and CDR2 SMNVEV (reference sequence). J lost 4 bases, V lost 5 bases, and 16 bases had no gene match. In DNA, the CDR3 is TGTGCCAGCAGTATGGGGACAGGCCACGCTCCTGCTTACGAGCAGTACTTC. This codes for CASSMGTGHAPAYEQYF.

This chain links TRBV7-3 with TRBJ1-2; weak D call: TRBD1 (5 bases). With 8 bases removed from V and 5 bases from J, the gap between germline ends came to 15 bases. This CDR3 comprises 13 residues. CDR1 is SGHTA and CDR2 is FQGTGA in the germline V gene. CDR3 residues: CASAAGHGYGYTF. The CDR3 bases are TGTGCCAGCGCAGCAGGGCACGGATATGGCTACACCTTC.

The chain combines TRBV4-3 with TRBJ2-5, with 10 bases lining up with TRBD2. The germline gives CDR1 LGHNA, CDR2 YSLEER. The CDR3 consists of 17 residues. Unmatched junction bases numbered 10, after V lost 1 base and J lost 5 bases. CDR3 nucleotide sequence: TGCGCCAGCAGCCAAGTGGCTAGCGGGAGTTTCGGGGAGACCCAGTACTTC. Amino acids: CASSQVASGSFGETQYF.

The chain's CDR3 is CASSQTSVYNEQFF. The CDR3 nucleotides are TGCGCCAGCAGCCAAACTAGCGTATACAATGAGCAGTTCTTC. V usage is TRBV4-1 and J usage is TRBJ2-1; 7 bases line up with TRBD2. V lost 2 bases to trimming and J lost 4 bases; unmatched junction nucleotides: 2. The V gene's germline CDR1 is MGHRA and CDR2 YSYEKL. The CDR3 sequence is 14 residues long.

The DNA for the CDR3 is TGTGCCAGCACCAGCCCAACTAATGAAAAACTGTTTTTT. This sequence encodes CASTSPTNEKLFF. The genes are TRBV7-9 and TRBJ1-4; D gene unclear. The CDR3 runs 13 residues. Germline V gives CDR1 SEHNR, CDR2 FQNEAQ (reference sequence). The V end lost 7 bases, the J end lost 0 bases, and 6 bases lay between the germline ends.

The gene calls are TRBV14 and TRBJ2-1; D not resolved. Trimming cost V 1 base and J 2 bases, with 6 bases left between them. Germline-derived CDR1 and CDR2 are SGHDN and FVKESK. The CDR3 is made up of 14 amino acids. This CDR3 reads CASSQGPAYNEQFF. CDR3 coding DNA: TGTGCCAGCAGCCAAGGGCCCGCCTACAATGAGCAGTTCTTC.

This clone was recorded only once. The chain recombines TRBV18 with TRBJ2-7, with D maybe TRBD1 (6 bases). The length of the CDR3 is 14 residues. V lost 4 bases to trimming and J lost 0 bases, with 10 bases between them. Germline values: CDR1 KGHSH, CDR2 LQKENI. This CDR3 reads CASSLQGSSYEQYF. CDR3 DNA sequence: TGTGCCAGCTCACTACAGGGAAGCTCCTACGAGCAGTACTTC.

J is TRBJ2-3 and V is TRBV28; possibly TRBD2 for D (5 bases). CDR1 is MDHEN, CDR2 SYDVKM, per germline. The CDR3 is made up of 13 amino acids. Trimming took 7 bases from V and 4 from J, leaving 12 bases between them. CDR3 DNA: TGTGCCAGCATGGTTGCGGGCCCAGATACGCAGTATTTT. Protein sequence: CASMVAGPDTQYF.

J is TRBJ2-3 and V is TRBV19; D remains unclear. V dropped 6 bases and J dropped 1 base, with 11 bases sitting between them. This CDR3 spans 14 amino acids. Germline V gene lookup returns CDR1 LNHDA and CDR2 SQIVND (reference sequence). The CDR3 bases are TGTGCCAGTAGGGAGCCGGGCCGCACAGATACGCAGTATTTT. Protein product: CASREPGRTDTQYF.

The chain uses TRBV27 and TRBJ2-5, with 9 bases matching TRBD1. V was pared by 10 bases and J by 1 base, with 7 bases of the junction left unmatched. CDR1 and CDR2 (germline): MNHEY, SMNVEV (reference sequence). This CDR3 comprises 14 residues. The CDR3 here is CATSADRGQETQYF. The CDR3 bases are TGTGCCACCTCCGCGGACAGGGGCCAAGAGACCCAGTACTTC.